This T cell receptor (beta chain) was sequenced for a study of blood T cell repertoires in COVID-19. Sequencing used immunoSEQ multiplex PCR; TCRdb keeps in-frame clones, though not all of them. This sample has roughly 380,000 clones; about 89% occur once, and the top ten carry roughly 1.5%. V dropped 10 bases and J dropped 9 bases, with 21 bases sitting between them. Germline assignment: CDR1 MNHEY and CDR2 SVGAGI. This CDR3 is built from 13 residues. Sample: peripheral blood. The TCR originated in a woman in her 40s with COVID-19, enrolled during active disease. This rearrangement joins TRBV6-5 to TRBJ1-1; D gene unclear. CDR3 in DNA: TGTGCCACCGAACCTACCCTGCTCTACCAAGCTTTCTTT. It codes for CATEPTLLYQAFF.